This T cell receptor (beta chain) was sequenced in a study of regulatory T cells in long-lasting Graves disease (dated by TCRdb to the early 2020s). Describing the broader study: Newly diagnosed Graves' disease patients had taken antithyroid drugs for less than 3 months. This study used TCR sequencing and RNA sequencing of peripheral blood to compare persistent Graves' disease patients against newly diagnosed Graves' disease patients. The study was conducted in China and was registered as a clinical trial. A total of about 33 samples were covered by TCR sequencing, comprising approximately 13 persistent and around 20 newly diagnosed Graves' disease patients.

A word on this clonotype: Which antigen it targets is not known. Per-nucleotide qualities are absent, and no much larger clonotype sits a single base away.

Libraries came from multiplex PCR. The sequencer was an Illumina HiSeq 4000. TCR beta libraries were built with iRepertoire HTBI primers and Arm-PCR amplification of CDR3 regions. PCR products were gel purified before sequencing. Under the source paper's analysis protocol: A total of 60 to 80 TRBV and some 15 TRBJ segments were identified across samples and were used for gene usage analysis of CDR3 amino acid clonotypes. COPE and FqMerger were used to merge the filtered high-quality paired reads into contigs. BLAST was used to align contigs to the IMGT TRBV, TRBD and TRBJ reference genes, and CDR3 was defined following IMGT. Clonotypes above 0.1% frequency were classified as highly expanded clones. Shannon entropy was used to measure repertoire diversity, and the Gini coefficient was used to measure V-J evenness. Clonotypes shared by more than one individual were considered public. TCRdb trimmed public reads at Q25 via fastp, called clones via MiXCR and kept in-frame beta chains. A single entry per CDR3 protein holds the most common genes and DNA from its merged rows. In this record, the V and J calls reflect TCRdb's handling and not the investigators' own analysis. The sample includes about 470,000 distinct CDR3 sequences, with 15% to 20% observed a single time. More than 9% of the sample belongs to the ten largest clones.

Interpreted using the paper, the time point label stands for: newly diagnosed GD, antithyroid drugs for less than 3 months. For both TCR sequencing and RNA sequencing, RNA was extracted from PBMCs in TRIzol. The diagnosis of Graves' disease was made according to American Thyroid Association guidelines. Recruitment of patients was carried out at an endocrinology department in Xi'an, China. Each patient gave 8.5 to 9.5 milliliters of peripheral blood, collected in an EDTA anticoagulant tube. PBMCs were isolated by Ficoll Paque Plus density gradient separation without further T cell sorting. An Agilent 2100 Bioanalyzer and agarose gel were used to check RNA quality, and a NanoDrop 2000 was used to measure RNA concentration. CDR1 and CDR2 are read off the germline V gene as ENHRY and SYGVKD. Germline trimming: 4 bases from V, 4 bases from J; junction bases outside gene matches: 0. The CDR3 measures 13 amino acids from cysteine to phenylalanine. The kept DNA is CDR3 alone, 39 bases in frame from the first base.

On the study overall, not on this receptor specifically: The study examined only peripheral blood because the primary lesion, thyroid tissue, could not be accessed. A larger number of public clonotypes was shared among persistent patients (over 2,500) than among newly diagnosed patients (about 990). Persistent Graves' disease patients showed lower TCR Shannon entropy and fewer highly expanded clones than newly diagnosed patients, suggesting clonal expansion. Sequencing and analysis were limited to the TCR beta chain. Preferential use of TRBV28, TRBJ1-2 and TRBJ2-5 was observed in persistent disease, whereas TRBV20-1 and TRBJ2-1 were favored in newly diagnosed disease. The authors acknowledged the small sample size as a limitation that may reduce accuracy.

The same data also contributed to another study, on T cells in Graves' hyperthyroidism and ophthalmopathy. That second report states: Stable Graves' hyperthyroidism was defined as the absence of progression to ophthalmopathy over 18 months of follow-up. Hyperthyroidism patients were aged 18 to 65 years and newly diagnosed, with disease duration of less than 2 months. Patients with uncontrolled infections, other autoimmune diseases, pregnancy or lactation were excluded. Diagnoses were established on the basis of clinical symptoms, serum thyroxine and TRAb, thyroid ultrasound, and orbital computed tomography. A first-round RT-PCR of the TCR CDR3 used the HTBI primer set with the Qiagen OneStep RT-PCR kit. Most expanded thyroid clonotypes (frequency above 0.001) were also found in blood, which suggests that blood repertoires may mirror thyroid immune responses. A 13 V-J signature model separated ophthalmopathy from stable hyperthyroidism, with around 91% sensitivity and about 81% specificity in cross-validation and 80%/75% in testing. In validation, progression to ophthalmopathy was predicted by the model with 70.59% sensitivity and around 75% specificity, a median of approximately 7.1 months before onset. To identify distinguishing TCR V-J signatures, a discovery cohort of about 100 patients was used, comprising 43 with Graves' ophthalmopathy and around 60 with stable Graves' hyperthyroidism. An independent validation cohort of 18 to 20 hyperthyroidism patients and 17 patients who later progressed to ophthalmopathy tested prospective prediction of ophthalmopathy. The roughly 90 discovery patients were divided at random into training and test sets in a 7:3 ratio. The study also compared thyroid tissue and blood T-cell repertoires from a handful of Graves' hyperthyroidism patients. After blood sampling, hyperthyroidism patients were treated with methimazole at a starting dose of 30 mg daily, and ophthalmopathy patients were treated with high-dose intravenous methylprednisolone. Libraries were constructed in a second round of multiplex PCR, after which size selection and purification were carried out. The libraries were sequenced on an Illumina HiSeq2000 using paired-end 100 bp reads. SOAPnuke was used to process the raw data, throwing out any read that contained adapters or uncalled bases, had a mean Phred below 15, or lacked an exact constant-primer or identifier match. COPE v1.2.5 was used to merge high-quality paired reads, and clonotypes were defined as unique nucleotide sequences. MiTCR v1.1 was used to align the clonotypes against IMGT TRBV, TRBD and TRBJ reference segments. The analysis included only V-J combinations with a frequency above 0.0001, which together covered 99% to 99.2% of the repertoires. The TCS score was defined as the ratio of F50 (clonal expansion) to E x V (chaos), calculated using BLOSUM62-based TCRdist between CDR3 peptides within each V-J. Welch's t-statistics and random forest reduced 514 V-J features to 13, which were used in a naive Bayes classifier (R e1071). No statistical method was used to fix the sample size in advance, and group allocation was not hidden from the investigators. TCR Vbeta CDR3 sequencing of 140 or so peripheral blood samples (around 45 ophthalmopathy, 70 to 85 hyperthyroidism and some 17 progressor patients) is reported in the paper.

This clonotype originated in a man aged 40-50 years with Graves disease. Donor details come from another sample of the same person, matched by shared clones. The V gene is TRBV10-3 and the J gene is TRBJ1-2; 10 central nucleotides agree with TRBD1. Sequenced here: peripheral blood mononuclear cells (PBMCs), sampled at new diagnosis, from a patient treated with antithyroid drugs. The CDR3 corresponds to CAISGDRGYGYTF. The sequence in DNA is TGTGCCATCAGTGGGGACAGGGGCTATGGCTACACCTTC.